Shown below are 14 T cell receptor beta chains from a single sample sequenced in a study of shared clonotypes between healthy human individuals. The naive CD8 subset, CD45RO-negative cells positively selected for CCR7, excluded terminally differentiated effector memory CD45RA+ cells. The repertoire was sequenced with immunoSEQ multiplex PCR; TCRdb's copy has only in-frame clones and lacks some. The sample consists of roughly 2 million clones, less than 95% of them appearing once. The sequencing sample was made of naive CD8+ T cells sorted from blood. Receptors were obtained from a man aged 18 to 30 in good health.

The rearrangement joins TRBV28 to TRBJ1-2; 7 nucleotides agree with TRBD1. With V trimmed by 5 bases and J by 6 bases, 9 bases remained unmatched. Germline CDR1 is MDHEN and CDR2 is SYDVKM. The CDR3 totals 14 residues. DNA of the CDR3: TGTGCCAGCAGTAACAGGGGAGTCGACCATGGCTACACCTTC. Protein: CASSNRGVDHGYTF.

The chain recombines TRBV5-6 with TRBJ2-1; 9 bases align to TRBD2. Germline V gives CDR1 SGHDT, CDR2 YYEEEE. The trim removed 4 bases at V and 1 base at J, leaving 6 bases unmatched. The CDR3 has 16 amino acids. The CDR3 protein is CASSRMLAGSYNEQFF. CDR3 nucleotides: TGTGCCAGCAGCAGGATGCTAGCGGGGTCCTACAATGAGCAGTTCTTC.

The J gene is TRBJ2-7, the V gene TRBV5-1; D perhaps matches TRBD1 (5 bases). The V gene lost 7 bases and the J gene lost 3 bases, with 14 bases spanning the gap. CDR1 is SGHRS and CDR2 is YFSETQ in the germline V gene. The CDR3 has 13 amino acids. Here the CDR3 reads CASGLMTDYEQYF. As DNA, the CDR3 is TGCGCCAGCGGATTGATGACAGACTACGAGCAGTACTTC.

Notes on this clone: Other DNA sequences in this specimen translate into the identical CDR3. This sequence joins TRBV4-1 and TRBJ2-7, with 8 bases that match TRBD1. V shed 2 bases and J 4 bases; nucleotides not matched to a gene: 1. CDR1 and CDR2 (germline): MGHRA, YSYEKL. The length of the CDR3 is 13 residues. The CDR3 coding sequence is TGCGCCAGCAGCCAACGGACAGGGTACGAGCAGTACTTC. Translated, it gives CASSQRTGYEQYF.

CDR3 region: CASSLIQGAIGTDTQYF. In DNA, the CDR3 is TGTGCCAGCAGCCTCATACAGGGGGCGATTGGCACAGATACGCAGTATTTT. The chain couples TRBV27 to TRBJ2-3, with 9 bases fitting TRBD1. Germline trimming cut 6 bases from V and 1 base from J; bases unmatched to any gene: 11. The CDR3 length is 17 residues. Germline V CDR1 and CDR2: MNHEY, SMNVEV (reference sequence).

The chain recombines TRBV7-6 with TRBJ2-7, with 10 bases that match TRBD2. Germline CDR1 is SGHVS and CDR2 is FNYEAQ. The CDR3 has 16 amino acids. Germline trimming cut 3 bases from V and 7 bases from J; bases unmatched to any gene: 12. CDR3 nucleotide sequence: TGTGCCAGCAGCTTTGCAAGCGGGAGGGAAGGACCGGAGCAGTACTTC. Translation: CASSFASGREGPEQYF.

The V and J genes are TRBV7-2 and TRBJ2-3; tentative D call: TRBD1 (6 bases). The germline CDR1 and CDR2 sequences are SGHTA and FQGNSA. The CDR3 is made up of 13 amino acids. Trimming cost V 8 bases and J 4 bases, with 13 bases left between them. The CDR3 nucleotides are TGTGCCAGCGGTACACAGGGTTCAGATACGCAGTATTTT. Amino acids: CASGTQGSDTQYF.

The chain is built from TRBV6-1 and TRBJ1-5, with D tentatively TRBD1 (6 bases). The V and J ends lost 4 bases and 3 bases respectively, with 10 bases between them. CDR3 length: 14 amino acids. Germline V gene data show CDR1 as MNHNS and CDR2 as SASEGT. DNA of the CDR3: TGTGCCAGCAGTGTGGGGGCCCTCAATCAGCCCCAGCATTTT. This gives the protein CASSVGALNQPQHF.

In DNA form, the CDR3 reads TGTGCCAGCAGCTACCGGGACACCTTAACCTACGAGCAGTACTTC. Protein product: CASSYRDTLTYEQYF. This rearrangement joins TRBV5-4 to TRBJ2-7; TRBD1 might be the D (6 bases). This CDR3 is built from 15 residues. The germline V and J ends were trimmed by 3 bases and 2 bases, with 15 bases remaining between them. The germline CDR1 and CDR2 sequences are SGHNT and YYREEE (reference sequence).

The chain employs TRBV7-2 and TRBJ1-2; D unclear. The germline gives CDR1 SGHTA, CDR2 FQGNSA. V lost 5 bases, J lost 4 bases, and 5 bases lay in between. This CDR3 is 11 amino acids long. The DNA of the CDR3 is TGTGCCAGCAGCCCGGCCTATGGCTACACCTTC. It translates to CASSPAYGYTF.

The genes are TRBV2 and TRBJ1-1, with D possibly matching TRBD1 (5 bases). Trimming removed 2 bases at V and 5 bases at J, with 12 bases between. Per germline, CDR1 SNHLY and CDR2 FYNNEI. The CDR3 spans 14 residues. DNA of the CDR3: TGTGCCAGCAGTGAATTAGGGGAGGAAACTGAAGCTTTCTTT. Its protein is CASSELGEETEAFF.

This chain links TRBV5-4 with TRBJ2-7, with 10 nucleotides matching TRBD1. V trimming: 4 bases; J trimming: 3 bases; junction bases outside the gene matches: 7. The CDR3 is made up of 15 amino acids. Germline V CDR1 and CDR2: SGHNT, YYREEE (reference sequence). CDR3 sequence (DNA): TGTGCCAGCAGCCGTATAGGGGACAGGGGCTACGAGCAGTACTTC. Protein product: CASSRIGDRGYEQYF.

The CDR3 here is CASNPTGINYGYTF. The CDR3 DNA is TGTGCCAGCAACCCAACAGGGATTAACTATGGCTACACCTTC. V gene TRBV6-6 combines with J gene TRBJ1-2, with D maybe TRBD1 (6 bases). Germline CDR1 MNHNY, CDR2 SVGAGI (reference sequence). Trimming left V 7 bases short and J 1 base short, with 13 bases between. The length of the CDR3 is 14 residues.

The CDR3 reads CASSPRPQETQYF. For the CDR3, the DNA is TGTGCCAGCAGCCCGAGACCCCAAGAGACCCAGTACTTC. The chain is built from TRBV2 and TRBJ2-5; D remains unclear. The CDR3 length is 13 residues. V shed 6 bases and J shed 1 base, with 9 bases lying between them. Germline CDR1 and CDR2: SNHLY and FYNNEI.